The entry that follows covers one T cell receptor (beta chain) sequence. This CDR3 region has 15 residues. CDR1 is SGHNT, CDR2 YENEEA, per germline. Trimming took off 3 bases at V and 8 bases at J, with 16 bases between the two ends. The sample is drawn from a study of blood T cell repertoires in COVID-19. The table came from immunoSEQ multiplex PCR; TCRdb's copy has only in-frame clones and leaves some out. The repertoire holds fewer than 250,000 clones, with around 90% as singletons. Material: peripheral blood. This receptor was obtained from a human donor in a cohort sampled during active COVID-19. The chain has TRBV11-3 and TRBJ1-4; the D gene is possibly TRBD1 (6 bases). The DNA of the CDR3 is TGTGCCAGCAGCTTTTTATCAGGGGAAAACGAAAAACTGTTTTTT. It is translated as CASSFLSGENEKLFF.